Below, 25 T cell receptor beta chains from the same sample are listed, as sequenced in a study of graft-versus-host responses after intestinal transplantation. Sequencing was performed with immunoSEQ multiplex PCR; in TCRdb, only in-frame clones are kept and a portion is missing. The table shows under 25,000 clones, with around nine tenths occurring only once. The specimen was PBMCs, collected just over 230 days after intestinal transplant. The receptor set was obtained from a human patient who received an intestinal transplant, so some T cells may come from the graft donor.

The chain joins TRBV12-5 to TRBJ2-7; D is unresolved. Germline CDR1 LGHNT, CDR2 FRNRAP. Between the trimmed V and J ends, which lost 6 bases and 3 bases, there was a span of 6 bases. The CDR3 totals 11 residues. The CDR3 sequence: CASGLLYEQYF. For the CDR3, the DNA is TGTGCTAGTGGCCTCCTCTACGAGCAGTACTTC. The variable domain in full, with the rest retrieved from reference TRBV12-5 and TRBJ2-7, is DARVTQTPRHKVTEMGQEVTMRCQPILGHNTVFWYRQTMMQGLELLAYFRNRAPLDDSGMPKDRFSAEMPDATLATLKIQPSEPRDSAVYFCASGLLYEQYFGPGTRLTVT.

The chain is built from TRBV7-8 and TRBJ2-5; 7 bases line up with TRBD1. V gave up 4 bases and J gave up 0 bases; unmatched junction bases: 8. The CDR3 is 16 amino acids. Germline values: CDR1 SGHVS, CDR2 FQNEAQ. Here the CDR3 DNA reads TGTGCCAGCAGCTCACAGGGGCCCGTGAACCAAGAGACCCAGTACTTC. Protein sequence: CASSSQGPVNQETQYF.

V and J are TRBV5-4 and TRBJ1-1; maybe TRBD1 (5 bases). The V gene's germline CDR1 is SGHNT and CDR2 YYREEE (reference sequence). The CDR3 has 13 residues. V shed 4 bases and J shed 6 bases, with 13 bases lying between them. In nucleotides, the CDR3 is TGTGCCAGCAGCCTGGGGCCCGACGCTGAAGCTTTCTTT. This translates into CASSLGPDAEAFF.

This chain connects TRBV9 to TRBJ1-6; the D is unclear. Trimming removed 3 bases from V and 0 bases from J, with 7 bases in between. The CDR3 spans 15 residues. In germline, CDR1 is SGDLS, CDR2 YYNGEE. CDR3 bases: TGTGCCAGCAGCGGGTCAAGCTCCTATAATTCACCCCTCCACTTT. Amino acid sequence: CASSGSSSYNSPLHF.

This rearrangement joins TRBV6-9 to TRBJ1-4; D perhaps matches TRBD1 (6 bases). Germline CDR1 MNHGY, CDR2 SVAAGI. There are 15 residues in the CDR3. The V gene lost 5 bases and the J gene lost 5 bases, with 15 bases spanning the gap. In nucleotides, the CDR3 is TGTGCCAGCAGTGATGTTGAGGGGGGAAATGAAAAACTGTTTTTT. Translation: CASSDVEGGNEKLFF.

The chain is built from TRBV7-9 and TRBJ2-1; 7 positions match TRBD1. The CDR3 loop spans 14 amino acids. The germline gives CDR1 SEHNR, CDR2 FQNEAQ (reference sequence). V shed 5 bases and J 6 bases; nucleotides not matched to a gene: 7. CDR3 bases: TGTGCCAGCAGCAACCGACAGGGATCCAATGAGCAGTTCTTC. It translates to CASSNRQGSNEQFF.

The chain is built from TRBV5-4 and TRBJ1-1; D possibly corresponds to TRBD1 (5 bases). Looked up from germline, CDR1 is SGHNT and CDR2 is YYREEE (reference sequence). The V end lost 2 bases, the J end lost 5 bases, and 10 bases lay between the germline ends. CDR3 length: 13 residues. As DNA, the CDR3 is TGTGCCAGCAGCTTCGCAGGGCGGACTGAAGCTTTCTTT. Translated, it gives CASSFAGRTEAFF.

The chain couples TRBV1 to TRBJ2-2; TRBD2, as called in the table, went unchecked against the DNA. TRBV1 is a documented pseudogene. The CDR3 spans 15 residues. The CDR3 sequence is CTSSQAGGDTGELFF. The CDR3 nucleotides are TGCACCAGCAGCCAAGCGGGGGGCGACACCGGGGAGCTGTTTTTT.

This clone was recorded only once. The chain carries TRBV9 and TRBJ2-7, with TRBD1 matching over 8 bases. V dropped 4 bases and J dropped 4; count of bases not matched to a gene: 7. Germline CDR1 SGDLS, CDR2 YYNGEE. This CDR3 is built from 14 residues. CDR3 in amino acids: CASSPGTGLYEQYF. The CDR3 DNA reads as TGTGCCAGCAGCCCAGGGACAGGTTTATACGAGCAGTACTTC.

This sequence joins TRBV11-2 and TRBJ2-7; D tentatively fits TRBD1 or TRBD2 (5 bases each). This CDR3 spans 15 amino acids. V was cut by 1 base and J by 3 bases, with 13 bases left in between. Germline loops: CDR1 SGHAT, CDR2 FQNNGV. CDR3 loop: CASSLGPGSFYEQYF. The CDR3 region has the DNA TGTGCCAGCAGCTTAGGGCCAGGGAGTTTCTACGAGCAGTACTTC.

In the case of this clone: Other DNA sequences in this specimen translate into the identical CDR3. The rearrangement joins TRBV10-1 to TRBJ2-1; no clear D. The CDR3 length is 14 residues. CDR1 and CDR2 (germline): WNHNN, SYGVQD (reference sequence). Trimming removed 3 bases at V and 7 bases at J, with 13 bases between. CDR3 amino acids: CASSDRAEYNEQFF. CDR3 in DNA: TGCGCCAGCAGTGATAGAGCTGAGTATAATGAGCAGTTCTTC.

This chain uses TRBV6-1 with TRBJ2-3; no clear D. Trimming removed 3 bases at V and 2 bases at J, with 12 bases between. Germline loops: CDR1 MNHNS, CDR2 SASEGT. The CDR3 is made up of 15 amino acids. The CDR3 sequence: CASSDYREPTDTQYF. Written as DNA, the CDR3 is TGTGCCAGCAGTGATTATCGAGAACCCACAGATACGCAGTATTTT.

This chain joins TRBV7-6 and TRBJ1-5, with a tentative D call TRBD1 (6 bases). The CDR3 runs 13 residues. Trimming removed 5 bases at V and 7 bases at J, with 12 bases between. Germline CDR1 is SGHVS and CDR2 is FNYEAQ. The CDR3, as DNA: TGTGCCAGCAGCGAGGGGGTTAGGCAGCCCCAGCATTTT. Translated, it gives CASSEGVRQPQHF.

As DNA, the CDR3 is TGTGCCATACCCCGACAGGGGTATAGCAATCAGCCCCAGCATTTT. Its translation: CAIPRQGYSNQPQHF. V gene TRBV10-3 combines with J gene TRBJ1-5; 8 bases agree with TRBD1. Germline V gives CDR1 ENHRY, CDR2 SYGVKD. V dropped 9 bases and J dropped 0; count of bases not matched to a gene: 7. This CDR3 is 15 amino acids long.

The genes are TRBV2 and TRBJ1-4; D is unclear. Per the germline V gene, CDR1 is SNHLY and CDR2 is FYNNEI. CDR3 size: 10 residues. With 6 bases removed from V and 8 bases from J, the gap between germline ends came to 4 bases. The CDR3 region is CASRGEKLFF. Written as DNA, the CDR3 is TGTGCCAGCAGGGGCGAAAAACTGTTTTTT.

This clone was detected once. The J gene is TRBJ2-1, the V gene TRBV2; 7 bases are a match to TRBD2. The CDR3 totals 15 residues. From germline, CDR1 is SNHLY and CDR2 FYNNEI. The trim removed 2 bases at V and 6 bases at J, leaving 7 bases unmatched. The DNA of the CDR3 is TGTGCCAGCAGTGAAAGCGGGGTTCCCCCCAATGAGCAGTTCTTC. Its protein is CASSESGVPPNEQFF.

The chain couples TRBV4-1 to TRBJ2-7; 7 bases are shared with TRBD1. J gave up 2 bases and V 3 bases, and 10 bases lay outside the gene matches. Germline V gives CDR1 MGHRA, CDR2 YSYEKL. CDR3 length: 16 amino acids. CDR3 bases: TGCGCCAGCAGCCACACGACAGGGAATGAACCCTACGAGCAGTACTTC. The encoded protein is CASSHTTGNEPYEQYF.

This chain joins TRBV6-1 and TRBJ1-6, with no clear D. V was shortened by 8 bases and J by 2 bases, with 10 bases between the two germline ends. The CDR3 covers 14 residues. Germline V gene sequence: CDR1 MNHNS, CDR2 SASEGT. The CDR3 loop is CASGGDAYNSPLHF. CDR3 nucleotides: TGTGCCAGCGGCGGAGACGCCTATAATTCACCCCTCCACTTT.

This sequence joins TRBV6-1 and TRBJ1-1, with D tentatively TRBD1 (5 bases). V lost 8 bases, J lost 3 bases, and 19 bases lay in between. The CDR3 runs to 15 residues. CDR1 is MNHNS, CDR2 SASEGT, per germline. The CDR3 sequence: CASAFPGAGDTEAFF. In DNA form, the CDR3 reads TGTGCCAGCGCCTTTCCCGGGGCTGGGGACACTGAAGCTTTCTTT.

The rearrangement links TRBV27 to TRBJ2-3; TRBD1 is a possible D gene (6 bases). Trimming stripped 6 bases from V and 2 bases from J, with 15 bases between. Germline V gives CDR1 MNHEY, CDR2 SMNVEV (reference sequence). CDR3 length: 15 amino acids. In DNA, the CDR3 is TGTGCCAGCAGCCGACAGGTCCTGAACACAGATACGCAGTATTTT. Its protein product is CASSRQVLNTDTQYF.

The chain recombines TRBV6-5 with TRBJ1-1; tentatively, D is TRBD1 (5 bases). The CDR3 is 15 residues long. Deletions cut 4 bases from V and 3 bases from J, with 15 bases between. The germline V gene encodes CDR1 MNHEY and CDR2 SVGAGI. CDR3 sequence (DNA): TGTGCCAGCAGTTCGTTGGACACGTTCCACACTGAAGCTTTCTTT. This translates into CASSSLDTFHTEAFF.

This rearrangement joins TRBV13 to TRBJ2-5; 7 nucleotides agree with TRBD1. With the DNA end fitting TRBJ2-7 better, the J assignment may be wrong. The CDR3 runs 15 residues. From germline, CDR1 is PRHDT and CDR2 FYEKMQ (reference sequence). CDR3 loop: CASSLRGRGAREQYF. CDR3 coding DNA: TGTGCCAGCAGCTTAAGGGGGCGAGGAGCGCGCGAGCAGTACTTC.

The rearrangement joins TRBV6-5 to TRBJ1-6; 7 bases are a match to TRBD1. Germline assignment: CDR1 MNHEY and CDR2 SVGAGI. J was trimmed by 14 bases and V by 2 bases; bases with no gene match: 15. The CDR3 loop spans 16 amino acids. The CDR3 region has the DNA TGTGCCAGCAGTTACAAGTCCGACAGGGTTGGGCGCGCCCTCCACTTT. Amino acids: CASSYKSDRVGRALHF.

This clone was found once. The chain links TRBV11-2 to TRBJ2-1; 9 bases agree with TRBD2. V was clipped by 4 bases and J by 2 bases; unmatched bases: 6. CDR1 is SGHAT, CDR2 FQNNGV, per germline. The CDR3 extends over 16 amino acids. The CDR3: CASSYTSGGTYNEQFF. CDR3 sequence (DNA): TGTGCCAGCAGCTACACGAGCGGGGGGACCTACAATGAGCAGTTCTTC.

The chain uses TRBV6-6 and TRBJ1-6; a weak D match, TRBD1 (5 bases). V was clipped by 2 bases and J by 9 bases, with 5 bases between them. CDR1 is MNHNY and CDR2 is SVGAGI in the germline V gene (reference sequence). This CDR3 spans 12 amino acids. The CDR3 nucleotides read TGTGCCAGCAGTTACAGGGGTTCACCCCTCCACTTT. This gives the protein CASSYRGSPLHF.